These T cell receptor beta chains were read from a single sample in a study of CD8 T cells in ankylosing spondylitis. MiXCR, run by TCRdb on the 5' RACE reads, gives a single entry per CDR3 protein. In the table there are about 330,000 distinct CDR3 sequences, 7% to 9% of which are singletons. The specimen sequenced was blood, either unsorted or a sorted T cell fraction (not recorded which). All receptors derive from a male donor with ankylosing spondylitis. CDR3s include the opening cysteine and the closing phenylalanine or tryptophan. Each record gives: CDR3 length, D gene, V gene, clone size, J gene, CDR3 protein, CDR3 DNA. The D gene is left open where the match is weak. The size field is filled for only some rows; it gives once, few, many or a size class.

>14|.|TRBV4-1|many|TRBJ1-4
CASRSFATNEKLFF
TGCGCCAGCAGGTCGTTTGCAACTAATGAAAAACTGTTTTTT
>13|.|TRBV20-1|few|TRBJ1-5
CSARLSAWQPQHF
TGCAGTGCTAGATTGTCGGCTTGGCAGCCCCAGCATTTT
>14|.|TRBV20-1|few|TRBJ2-6
CSAREGSGANVLTF
TGCAGTGCTAGAGAGGGCTCTGGGGCCAACGTCCTGACTTTC
>13|.|TRBV29-1|many|TRBJ1-1
CSIRTARNTEAFF
TGCAGCATTCGGACAGCTCGGAACACTGAAGCTTTCTTT
>10|.|TRBV2|few|TRBJ1-2
CASSGRGYTF
TGTGCCAGCAGTGGGCGGGGCTACACCTTC
>11|.|TRBV27|many|TRBJ2-3
CASSFGDTQYF
TGTGCCAGCAGTTTTGGAGATACGCAGTATTTT
>16|TRBD2|TRBV5-1|few|TRBJ2-1
CASSSPTGLAYNEQFF
TGCGCCAGCAGCTCTCCAACGGGACTAGCCTACAATGAGCAGTTCTTC
>14|.|TRBV10-3|many|TRBJ2-2
CAISESTAGGELFF
TGTGCCATCAGTGAGTCAACCGCGGGCGGGGAGCTGTTTTTT
>15|.|TRBV12-3/TRBV12-4|few|TRBJ1-2
CASNGGHAVGYGYTF
TGTGCCAGCAATGGGGGGCACGCCGTGGGCTATGGCTACACCTTC
>16|TRBD2|TRBV20-1|few|TRBJ2-1
CSARKGLAERYNEQFF
TGCAGTGCTAGGAAAGGGCTAGCGGAGAGATACAATGAGCAGTTCTTC
>14|.|TRBV25-1|.|TRBJ2-7
CASSESLLGYEQYF
TGTGCCAGCAGTGAATCTCTATTAGGGTACGAGCAGTACTTC
>18|TRBD2|TRBV6-5|.|TRBJ2-3
CASSYSRLEREPPDTQYF
TGTGCCAGCAGTTACTCCCGACTAGAGCGGGAGCCTCCAGATACGCAGTATTTT
>13|.|TRBV3-1|.|TRBJ1-2
CASSQVRAGGYTF
TGTGCCAGCAGCCAAGTCAGGGCGGGTGGCTACACCTTC
>16|TRBD2|TRBV7-3|many|TRBJ2-3
CASSSPTSGKVDTQYF
TGTGCCAGCAGCTCACCGACTAGCGGGAAGGTTGATACGCAGTATTTT
>15|.|TRBV9|few|TRBJ2-7
CASSVDWREVYEQYF
TGTGCCAGCAGCGTAGACTGGAGGGAAGTTTACGAGCAGTACTTC
>14|.|TRBV25-1|many|TRBJ2-7
CASSESSGSYEQYF
TGTGCCAGCAGTGAATCGAGCGGCTCCTACGAGCAGTACTTC
>12|.|TRBV29-1|few|TRBJ1-3
CSVVSSGNTIYF
TGCAGCGTTGTAAGCTCTGGAAACACCATATATTTT
>14|TRBD2|TRBV29-1|many|TRBJ2-1
CSVYSGSPYNEQFF
TGCAGCGTATACAGCGGGAGCCCTTACAATGAGCAGTTCTTC
>11|.|TRBV29-1|.|TRBJ2-5
CSSTRGETQYF
TGCAGCTCGACTAGAGGAGAGACCCAGTACTTC
>13|.|TRBV9|.|TRBJ2-7
CASSLEGFREQYF
TGTGCCAGCAGCTTAGAGGGGTTTCGCGAGCAGTACTTC
>14|.|TRBV10-3|.|TRBJ2-2
CAISESTGTGELFF
TGTGCCATCAGTGAGTCGACCGGGACCGGGGAGCTGTTTTTT
>15|.|TRBV27|.|TRBJ1-5
CASSLGGWSNQPQHF
TGTGCCAGCAGTTTAGGAGGTTGGTCGAATCAGCCCCAGCATTTT
>16|.|TRBV5-1|.|TRBJ2-7
CASSLRFAADSREQYF
TGCGCCAGCAGCTTGAGGTTTGCAGCAGATTCTCGGGAGCAGTACTTC
>14|.|TRBV3-1|few|TRBJ1-2
CASSQTGRNYGYTF
TGTGCCAGCAGCCAAACTGGCCGGAACTATGGCTACACCTTC
>19|.|TRBV9|many|TRBJ2-6
CASSVPRGKQGSGANVLTF
TGTGCCAGCAGCGTACCCCGGGGCAAACAAGGCTCTGGGGCCAACGTCCTGACTTTC
>19|.|TRBV7-6|.|TRBJ2-4
CASSLTPGTVGSNKNIQYF
TGTGCCAGCAGCCTCACACCGGGAACGGTGGGGTCCAACAAAAACATTCAGTACTTC
>15|.|TRBV20-1|few|TRBJ2-3
CSARVPRVGTDTQYF
TGCAGTGCTAGAGTCCCTAGAGTCGGAACAGATACGCAGTATTTT
>12|.|TRBV29-1|.|TRBJ2-5
CSVSGSQETQYF
TGCAGCGTCTCCGGGAGCCAAGAGACCCAGTACTTC
>15|.|TRBV7-9|.|TRBJ2-2
CASSPQGRHTGELFF
TGTGCCAGCAGCCCACAGGGGAGGCACACCGGGGAGCTGTTTTTT
>14|.|TRBV24-1|.|TRBJ2-1
CATSDIHPYNEQFF
TGTGCCACCAGTGATATCCATCCCTACAATGAGCAGTTCTTC
>13|.|TRBV18|.|TRBJ1-2
CASSPKGKEGYTF
TGTGCCAGCTCACCTAAGGGAAAGGAGGGCTACACCTTC
>16|TRBD2|TRBV5-1|many|TRBJ2-2
CASSHTTSGSGGELFF
TGCGCCAGCAGCCATACCACTAGCGGGAGTGGCGGGGAGCTGTTTTTT
>10|.|TRBV29-1|few|TRBJ1-1
CSVGGGEAFF
TGCAGCGTTGGGGGCGGGGAAGCTTTCTTT
>12|.|TRBV7-8|many|TRBJ2-7
CASSDRSYEQYF
TGTGCCAGCAGCGACCGCTCCTACGAGCAGTACTTC
>20|TRBD2|TRBV20-1|.|TRBJ2-2
CSARVPGLAGRQRNTGELFF
TGCAGTGCTAGGGTCCCGGGACTAGCGGGGAGGCAAAGGAACACCGGGGAGCTGTTTTTT
>16|.|TRBV7-9|.|TRBJ2-1
CASSLGVGFSYNEQFF
TGTGCCAGCAGCTTAGGCGTGGGGTTCTCCTACAATGAGCAGTTCTTC
>13|.|TRBV29-1|.|TRBJ2-7
CSVGMRQAYEQYF
TGCAGCGTTGGCATGCGACAGGCCTACGAGCAGTACTTC